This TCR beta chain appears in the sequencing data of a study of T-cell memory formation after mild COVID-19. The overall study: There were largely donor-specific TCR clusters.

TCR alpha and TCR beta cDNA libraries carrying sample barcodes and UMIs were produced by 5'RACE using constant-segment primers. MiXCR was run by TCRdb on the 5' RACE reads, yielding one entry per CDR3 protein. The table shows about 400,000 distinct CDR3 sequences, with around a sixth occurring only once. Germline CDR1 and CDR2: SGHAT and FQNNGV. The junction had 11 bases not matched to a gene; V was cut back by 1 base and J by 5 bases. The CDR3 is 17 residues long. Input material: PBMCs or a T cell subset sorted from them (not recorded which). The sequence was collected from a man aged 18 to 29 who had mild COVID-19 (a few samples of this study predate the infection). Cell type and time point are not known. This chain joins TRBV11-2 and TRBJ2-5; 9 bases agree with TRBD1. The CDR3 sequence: CASSLGPGQGLFETQYF. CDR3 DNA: TGTGCCAGCAGCTTAGGCCCGGGACAGGGACTTTTCGAGACCCAGTACTTC.